Following are 18 T cell receptor beta chains from one sample sequenced in a study of T cell clones after liver transplantation (dated by TCRdb to the late 2010s). Library preparation was by the immunoSEQ multiplex PCR assay. TCRdb mirrors the immuneACCESS table, restricted to in-frame sequences. Some clones are absent from its copies; in checked studies, under half trace to an unresolved V gene, and the reason for the others is unknown. This sample is represented by 72,000 or so clones; approximately 87% of them were singletons. The ten largest clonotypes hold roughly 2.8% of the sample. Sequencing used CD4+ T cells from blood, obtained at the 22-month timepoint. The receptors were sampled from a human patient who received a liver transplant. Some T cells may derive from the graft donor when a transplant has been performed.

V gene TRBV4-1 combines with J gene TRBJ2-5; no firm D call. Germline V gene data show CDR1 as MGHRA and CDR2 as YSYEKL. CDR3 length equals 12 residues. Deletions cut 0 bases from V and 7 bases from J, with 6 bases between. The CDR3 bases are TGCGCCAGCAGCCAAGATCTAGGGACCCAGTACTTC. Its translation is CASSQDLGTQYF.

The chain is built from TRBV5-4 and TRBJ2-7; 7 bases line up with TRBD1. Germline trimming cut 4 bases from V and 1 base from J; bases unmatched to any gene: 8. The germline V gene encodes CDR1 SGHNT and CDR2 YYREEE (reference sequence). The CDR3 spans 15 residues. The CDR3 sequence: CASSHPGTASYEQYF. CDR3 sequence (DNA): TGTGCCAGCAGCCACCCAGGGACAGCGTCCTACGAGCAGTACTTC.

The chain links TRBV5-5 to TRBJ2-7; D may match TRBD1 or TRBD2 (5 bases each). Germline V gene lookup returns CDR1 SGHKS and CDR2 YYEKEE (reference sequence). The CDR3 sequence is 12 residues long. Trimming stripped 4 bases from V and 3 bases from J, with 8 bases between. For the CDR3, the DNA is TGTGCCAGCAGCCGGGACGGCTACGAGCAGTACTTC. This codes for CASSRDGYEQYF. The full variable domain, with the rest looked up from reference TRBV5-5 and TRBJ2-7, is DAGVTQSPTHLIKTRGQQVTLRCSPISGHKSVSWYQQVLGQGPQFIFQYYEKEERGRGNFPDRFSARQFPNYSSELNVNALLLGDSALYLCASSRDGYEQYFGPGTRLTVT.

The chain combines TRBV6-1 with TRBJ2-7; D might be TRBD2 (6 bases). Trimming removed 5 bases from V and 2 bases from J, with 16 bases in between. The CDR3 is 15 residues long. Germline V gives CDR1 MNHNS, CDR2 SASEGT. The CDR3 is CASSPTRGGPYEQYF. For the CDR3, the DNA is TGTGCCAGCAGTCCCACGAGAGGAGGGCCCTACGAGCAGTACTTC.

This rearrangement joins TRBV6-5 to TRBJ1-5; D remains ambiguous. Per the germline V gene, CDR1 is MNHEY and CDR2 is SVGAGI. The CDR3 is made up of 11 amino acids. Trimming pared 11 bases from V and 2 bases from J, leaving 7 bases between. CDR3: CAGVGNQPQHF. For the CDR3, the DNA is TGTGCCGGGGTCGGCAATCAGCCCCAGCATTTT.

There are many counts of this clone. V is TRBV7-9 and J is TRBJ2-7; a weak D match, TRBD2 (5 bases). V was clipped by 5 bases and J by 6 bases, with 20 bases between them. CDR3 size: 15 residues. The V gene's germline CDR1 is SEHNR and CDR2 FQNEAQ (reference sequence). CDR3: CASSPVDKSGFEQYF. In nucleotides, the CDR3 is TGTGCCAGCAGCCCGGTGGATAAAAGCGGATTCGAGCAGTACTTC.

The chain links TRBV6-1 to TRBJ1-6; 12 bases line up with TRBD1. CDR1 is MNHNS and CDR2 is SASEGT in the germline V gene. The V segment lost 6 bases and the J segment 10 bases; nucleotides outside the gene matches: 7. CDR3 size: 15 residues. CDR3 nucleotides: TGTGCCAGCAGCCCCCGGGACAGGGGGCAATCACCCCTCCACTTT. Its protein is CASSPRDRGQSPLHF.

The rearrangement joins TRBV4-2 to TRBJ2-2; D uncertain. Germline loops: CDR1 LGHNA, CDR2 YNFKEQ. The CDR3 has 15 residues. Trimming left V 3 bases short and J 3 bases short, with 11 bases between. The CDR3 DNA is TGTGCCAGCAGCCAGCCCGGTCGGGACACCGGGGAGCTGTTTTTT. As protein: CASSQPGRDTGELFF.

The count of this clone is one. The CDR3 loop is CASHLGVSETQYF. The CDR3, as DNA: TGTGCCAGCCACCTGGGGGTTTCGGAGACCCAGTACTTC. The chain is built from TRBV6-6 and TRBJ2-5; the D gene could be TRBD1 or TRBD2 (5 bases each). The V gene's germline CDR1 is MNHNY and CDR2 SVGAGI (reference sequence). The CDR3 totals 13 residues. Deletions cut 8 bases from V and 5 bases from J, with 15 bases between.

DNA of the CDR3: TGTGCCAGCAGTTACTCGATCGAGGATGAGCAGTTCTTC. It yields the protein CASSYSIEDEQFF. The V gene is TRBV6-6, the J gene TRBJ2-1; D gene uncertain. The CDR3 spans 13 residues. V dropped 0 bases and J dropped 8 bases, with 8 bases sitting between them. Germline CDR1 and CDR2: MNHNY and SVGAGI (reference sequence).

The chain joins TRBV2 to TRBJ1-4; D ambiguous. Germline V gene data show CDR1 as SNHLY and CDR2 as FYNNEI. V gave up 9 bases and J gave up 5 bases, with 16 bases separating them. The length of the CDR3 is 14 residues. The CDR3 DNA follows: TGTGCCAGTGGGATTGGGTACTTCAATGAAAAACTGTTTTTT. This gives the protein CASGIGYFNEKLFF. The entire variable domain, with the rest obtained from reference TRBV2 and TRBJ1-4, is as follows: EPEVTQTPSHQVTQMGQEVILRCVPISNHLYFYWYRQILGQKVEFLVSFYNNEISEKSEIFDDQFSVERPDGSNFTLKIRSTKLEDSAMYFCASGIGYFNEKLFFGSGTQLSVL.

The chain links TRBV7-2 to TRBJ1-5; no clear D. The germline V gene encodes CDR1 SGHTA and CDR2 FQGNSA. The V gene lost 4 bases and the J gene lost 1 base, with 14 bases spanning the gap. The CDR3 totals 16 residues. The CDR3, as DNA: TGTGCCAGCAGCTCACAAGCCGCTGGGAGCAATCAGCCCCAGCATTTT. Protein product: CASSSQAAGSNQPQHF.

This chain links TRBV25-1 with TRBJ1-2; the D gene is possibly TRBD1 (5 bases). This CDR3 spans 12 amino acids. The V and J ends lost 3 bases and 5 bases respectively, with 7 bases between them. Germline V gene lookup returns CDR1 MGHDK and CDR2 SYGVNS. In DNA form, the CDR3 reads TGTGCCAGCAGTGAGCAGGGATATGGCTACACCTTC. It specifies CASSEQGYGYTF.

This clone was seen once. The V gene is TRBV9, the J gene TRBJ1-1, with unresolved D. The germline CDR1 and CDR2 sequences are SGDLS and YYNGEE. The V gene lost 4 bases and the J gene lost 0 bases, with 13 bases spanning the gap. The length of the CDR3 is 15 residues. The chain's CDR3 is CASSKSHVLNTEAFF. CDR3 nucleotide sequence: TGTGCCAGCAGCAAATCCCACGTGTTGAACACTGAAGCTTTCTTT.

A few counts support this clone. V usage is TRBV28 and J usage is TRBJ2-3; 8 bases fit TRBD1. Losses at the gene ends were 6 bases for V and 6 bases for J; bases not matched to a gene: 8. CDR3 size: 14 residues. Germline V gives CDR1 MDHEN, CDR2 SYDVKM. CDR3 nucleotides: TGTGCCAGCAGACCCACAGGGGGTAGGGATACGCAGTATTTT. Translating gives CASRPTGGRDTQYF.

V usage is TRBV5-6 and J usage is TRBJ2-1; TRBD2 aligns across 15 bases. CDR1 SGHDT and CDR2 YYEEEE come from the germline V gene. This CDR3 spans 14 amino acids. The trim removed 3 bases at V and 15 bases at J, leaving 7 bases unmatched. The DNA of the CDR3 is TGTGCCAGCAGCTCAGGGACTAGCGGGGGGTTGCTGTTCTTC. It is translated as CASSSGTSGGLLFF.

This chain uses TRBV19 with TRBJ2-1; D is perhaps TRBD1 (5 bases). Germline values: CDR1 LNHDA, CDR2 SQIVND (reference sequence). This CDR3 has 13 residues. V lost 4 bases to trimming and J lost 6 bases, with 10 bases between them. The DNA of the CDR3 is TGTGCCAGTAGTAACCTAAGGGGCAATGAGCAGTTCTTC. Its translation is CASSNLRGNEQFF.

The chain combines TRBV6-5 with TRBJ2-3; 8 bases fit TRBD2. Trimming removed 6 bases from V and 4 bases from J; junction bases left unmatched: 6. Germline-derived CDR1 and CDR2 are MNHEY and SVGAGI. The CDR3 loop spans 14 amino acids. DNA of the CDR3: TGTGCCAGCAGAGCCGGGGGGGGGTCAGATACGCAGTATTTT. Translation: CASRAGGGSDTQYF.